This T cell receptor beta chain derives from a study of blood T cell repertoires in COVID-19. Measured with immunoSEQ multiplex PCR; TCRdb has only the in-frame clones, and not every one. The sample contains 120,000 or so clones, around two thirds of which appear only once. The germline V and J ends were trimmed by 0 bases and 5 bases, with 22 bases remaining between them. This CDR3 has 18 amino acids. In germline, CDR1 is MNHEY, CDR2 SVGEGT. The sequence was collected from a woman between 70 and 85 years old with acute or convalescent COVID-19. The source material was peripheral blood. The chain links TRBV6-2 or TRBV6-3 to TRBJ1-2; TRBD1 is a possible D gene (6 bases). CDR3: CASSYSTGGAQPPYGYTF. CDR3 nucleotides: TGTGCCAGCAGTTACTCGACGGGGGGGGCGCAACCCCCTTATGGCTACACCTTC.